This is a list of T cell receptor beta chains from one sample in a study of cytomegalovirus exposure and HLA in healthy donors. The assay was immunoSEQ multiplex PCR, and TCRdb's table has in-frame clones only and misses some. The sample records about 86,000 clones, around 94% being singletons. Sequenced input: PBMCs. Receptors originate from a man younger than 30 in good health and CMV-seronegative. Each CDR3 is given with its conserved first and last residue. A D gene is named only where the DNA matches it firmly. Expanded clones are given a class, and other clones once, few, many or no size at all.

v_call: TRBV19; d_call: .; clone_size: .; j_call: TRBJ2-7; cdr3_aa: CASSIAGITYEQYF; cdr3_nt: TGTGCCAGTAGTATAGCCGGGATAACCTACGAGCAGTACTTC
v_call: TRBV6-4; d_call: TRBD2; clone_size: .; j_call: TRBJ2-6; cdr3_aa: CASSAIGGAGANVLTF; cdr3_nt: TGTGCCAGCAGCGCCATCGGGGGGGCCGGGGCCAACGTCCTGACTTTC
v_call: TRBV6-5; d_call: TRBD1; clone_size: .; j_call: TRBJ2-7; cdr3_aa: CASSRGTAAYEQYF; cdr3_nt: TGTGCCAGCAGTCGAGGGACAGCTGCCTACGAGCAGTACTTC
v_call: TRBV9; d_call: .; clone_size: .; j_call: TRBJ1-5; cdr3_aa: CASSVGIGSGDQPQHF; cdr3_nt: TGTGCCAGCAGCGTAGGCATTGGGTCAGGGGATCAGCCCCAGCATTTT
v_call: TRBV11-2; d_call: .; clone_size: .; j_call: TRBJ2-7; cdr3_aa: CASSLEASYEQYF; cdr3_nt: TGTGCCAGCAGCTTAGAGGCCAGCTACGAGCAGTACTTC
v_call: TRBV18; d_call: .; clone_size: .; j_call: TRBJ1-1; cdr3_aa: CASSPIPFTVGTEAFF; cdr3_nt: TGTGCCAGCTCACCGATCCCATTCACGGTTGGTACTGAAGCTTTCTTT
v_call: TRBV10-3; d_call: .; clone_size: .; j_call: TRBJ2-3; cdr3_aa: CAISESIGTSGGTDTQYF; cdr3_nt: TGTGCCATCAGTGAGTCAATCGGGACAAGCGGGGGCACAGATACGCAGTATTTT
v_call: TRBV11-2; d_call: .; clone_size: .; j_call: TRBJ1-5; cdr3_aa: CASSFREDQPQHF; cdr3_nt: TGTGCCAGCAGCTTCAGGGAAGATCAGCCCCAGCATTTT
v_call: TRBV5-8; d_call: .; clone_size: .; j_call: TRBJ1-5; cdr3_aa: CASRIPGEGRNQPQHF; cdr3_nt: TGTGCCAGCCGAATCCCGGGGGAAGGACGCAATCAGCCCCAGCATTTT
v_call: TRBV6-6; d_call: TRBD1; clone_size: .; j_call: TRBJ2-7; cdr3_aa: CASSSGQRLISYEQYF; cdr3_nt: TGTGCCAGCAGTTCGGGACAGAGATTGATCTCCTACGAGCAGTACTTC
v_call: TRBV19; d_call: .; clone_size: .; j_call: TRBJ1-2; cdr3_aa: CASNPGPNYGYTF; cdr3_nt: TGTGCCAGTAATCCGGGTCCGAACTATGGCTACACCTTC
v_call: TRBV14; d_call: TRBD2; clone_size: .; j_call: TRBJ2-7; cdr3_aa: CASSQERLAAEQYF; cdr3_nt: TGTGCCAGCAGCCAAGAACGACTAGCGGCCGAGCAGTACTTC
v_call: TRBV19; d_call: TRBD1; clone_size: .; j_call: TRBJ2-1; cdr3_aa: CASNLGTGTDEQFF; cdr3_nt: TGTGCCAGTAACCTCGGGACAGGGACGGATGAGCAGTTCTTC
v_call: TRBV4-2; d_call: TRBD2; clone_size: .; j_call: TRBJ2-1; cdr3_aa: CASSQWGREGQFF; cdr3_nt: TGTGCCAGCAGCCAATGGGGGAGGGAGGGGCAGTTCTTC
v_call: TRBV7-8; d_call: .; clone_size: .; j_call: TRBJ1-3; cdr3_aa: CASSLAGASSGNTIYF; cdr3_nt: TGTGCCAGCAGCTTAGCGGGGGCCAGCTCTGGAAACACCATATATTTT
v_call: TRBV2; d_call: .; clone_size: .; j_call: TRBJ1-1; cdr3_aa: CASSLDSNTEAFF; cdr3_nt: TGTGCCAGCAGTCTCGACAGTAACACTGAAGCTTTCTTT
v_call: TRBV6-1; d_call: .; clone_size: .; j_call: TRBJ2-7; cdr3_aa: CASSEGPGTYEQYF; cdr3_nt: TGTGCCAGCAGTGAAGGACCGGGGACCTACGAGCAGTACTTC
v_call: TRBV6-6; d_call: .; clone_size: .; j_call: TRBJ2-7; cdr3_aa: CASSPPTGSSYEQYF; cdr3_nt: TGTGCCAGCAGTCCCCCGACGGGTAGCTCCTACGAGCAGTACTTC
v_call: TRBV2; d_call: TRBD1; clone_size: once; j_call: TRBJ1-6; cdr3_aa: CASLDRGPSPLHF; cdr3_nt: TGTGCCAGCCTGGACAGGGGGCCCTCACCCCTCCACTTT
v_call: TRBV5-6; d_call: .; clone_size: .; j_call: TRBJ2-7; cdr3_aa: CASSNSGAGAYEQYF; cdr3_nt: TGTGCCAGCAGCAACTCTGGGGCAGGTGCCTACGAGCAGTACTTC
v_call: TRBV15; d_call: TRBD1; clone_size: few; j_call: TRBJ2-7; cdr3_aa: CATSPRQGTGGNEQYF; cdr3_nt: TGTGCCACCAGCCCACGCCAAGGGACAGGGGGAAACGAGCAGTACTTC
v_call: TRBV19; d_call: TRBD2; clone_size: .; j_call: TRBJ2-7; cdr3_aa: CASSLTSGGTLSYEQYF; cdr3_nt: TGTGCCAGTAGTCTAACTAGCGGGGGGACTCTCTCCTACGAGCAGTACTTC
v_call: TRBV7-2; d_call: .; clone_size: .; j_call: TRBJ2-7; cdr3_aa: CASTSVEKGEQYF; cdr3_nt: TGTGCCAGCACCTCAGTGGAGAAAGGCGAGCAGTACTTC
v_call: TRBV5-1; d_call: .; clone_size: .; j_call: TRBJ2-1; cdr3_aa: CASSLASASSYNEQFF; cdr3_nt: TGCGCCAGCAGCTTGGCTAGCGCCAGCTCCTACAATGAGCAGTTCTTC
v_call: TRBV30; d_call: TRBD1; clone_size: .; j_call: TRBJ2-7; cdr3_aa: CAWTQTGQGIHEQYF; cdr3_nt: TGTGCCTGGACACAAACGGGACAGGGGATCCACGAGCAGTACTTC
v_call: TRBV15; d_call: TRBD1; clone_size: .; j_call: TRBJ1-2; cdr3_aa: CATSRDETGDRIYGYTF; cdr3_nt: TGTGCCACCAGCAGAGATGAAACAGGGGACAGGATCTATGGCTACACCTTC
v_call: TRBV30; d_call: .; clone_size: once; j_call: TRBJ1-3; cdr3_aa: CAWSLGAGNTIYF; cdr3_nt: TGTGCCTGGAGTTTGGGAGCTGGAAACACCATATATTTT
v_call: TRBV11-2; d_call: TRBD2; clone_size: .; j_call: TRBJ2-5; cdr3_aa: CASSLGLAGETQYF; cdr3_nt: TGTGCCAGCAGCCTGGGACTAGCGGGGGAGACCCAGTACTTC
v_call: TRBV7-2; d_call: TRBD2; clone_size: .; j_call: TRBJ2-2; cdr3_aa: CASSRPILATITGELFF; cdr3_nt: TGTGCCAGCAGCCGACCAATACTAGCGACAATTACCGGGGAGCTGTTTTTT
v_call: TRBV6-6; d_call: .; clone_size: .; j_call: TRBJ1-2; cdr3_aa: CASSYSDGNRDGYTF; cdr3_nt: TGTGCCAGCAGTTACTCGGACGGGAACCGCGATGGCTACACCTTC